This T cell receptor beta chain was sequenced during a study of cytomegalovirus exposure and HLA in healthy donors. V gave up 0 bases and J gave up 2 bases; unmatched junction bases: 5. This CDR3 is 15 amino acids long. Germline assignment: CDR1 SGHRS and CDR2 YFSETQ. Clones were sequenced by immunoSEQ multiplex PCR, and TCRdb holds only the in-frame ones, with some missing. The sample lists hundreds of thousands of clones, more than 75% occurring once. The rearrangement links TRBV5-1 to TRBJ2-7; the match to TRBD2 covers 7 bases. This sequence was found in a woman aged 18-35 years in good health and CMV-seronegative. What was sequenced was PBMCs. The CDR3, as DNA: TGCGCCAGCAGCTTGGTTGGGGGGGGGACCTACGAGCAGTACTTC. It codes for CASSLVGGGTYEQYF.